The clone carrying this T cell receptor (beta chain) came up many times. Its antigen is still unknown. The entry originates in a study of T-cell reconstitution after alpha-beta-depleted transplantation in children. Points from the study as a whole: In some patients, recipient T cells and intrathymic progenitors surviving conditioning explained high day-60 diversity.

A TCRbeta library incorporating unique molecular identifiers was prepared. TCRdb re-analysed the PCR reads in MiXCR, keeping a single row per CDR3 protein. The data show about 460,000 distinct CDR3 sequences, roughly 10% seen once. Trimming left V 0 bases short and J 0 bases short, with 6 bases between. The CDR3 is 15 residues long. Per the germline V gene, CDR1 is SGHRS and CDR2 is YFSETQ. The rearrangement joins TRBV5-1 to TRBJ2-2, with D perhaps matching TRBD1 (5 bases). The receptor comes from a child aged 2 to 9 with inherited bone marrow failure, due to receive a stem cell transplant. This sample comprised PBMCs, obtained before TCRalphabeta/CD19-depleted stem cell transplant. As DNA, the CDR3 is TGCGCCAGCAGCTTGGACAGGACGAACACCGGGGAGCTGTTTTTT. This encodes CASSLDRTNTGELFF.